The 7 T cell receptor beta chains below all came from one sample that was sequenced in a study of tumor-infiltrating lymphocytes in primary liver carcinoma. Unsorted whole blood supplied the blood RNA, and germline DNA was isolated too. Constant-region priming of roughly 490 ng total RNA yielded TCR beta cDNA. Three nested multiplex PCR rounds of slightly modified ARM-PCR generated TCR beta libraries. The two initial PCR rounds, roughly 11 cycles each, used TRBV1-TRBV30 forward and C-beta reverse primers. TCRdb ran MiXCR on the multiplex PCR reads and lists one entry per CDR3 protein. The sample holds around 330,000 distinct CDR3 sequences, around three fifths seen once. The sequencing sample was made of peripheral blood. These receptors were obtained from a woman under 40 with primary liver carcinoma and hepatitis B virus infection.

Comment on this clonotype: This could be a read error, since a much larger clone is one nucleotide away. The rearrangement links TRBV29-1 to TRBJ2-7; TRBD1 might be the D (5 bases). Germline-derived CDR1 and CDR2 are SQVTM and ANQGSEA. The CDR3 is 15 residues long. CDR3 amino acids: CSVEDPGHGAYEQCF. CDR3 bases: TGCAGCGTTGAAGACCCTGGACACGGAGCCTACGAGCAGTGCTTC.

To note about this clonotype: Being one base from a much bigger clone, this may be a read error. The chain has TRBV4-1 and TRBJ2-7; TRBD1 or TRBD2 may be the D gene (5 bases each). Germline V CDR1 and CDR2: MGHRA, YSYEKL. The V and J ends lost 1 base and 2 bases respectively, with 12 bases between them. This CDR3 region has 15 residues. CDR3 in amino acids: CASSQGGGFAYEQYF. CDR3 bases: TGCGCCAGCAGCCAAGGTGGGGGTTTCGCCTACGAGCAGTACTTC.

The chain carries TRBV7-9 and TRBJ2-7; D unresolved. The germline V gene encodes CDR1 SEHNR and CDR2 FQNEAQ (reference sequence). V was pared by 1 base and J by 6 bases, with 13 bases between. The CDR3 contains 14 residues. CDR3 nucleotides: TGTGCCAGCAGCTTAGTCAACGGTTGGGGCGAGCAGTACTTC. Its translation: CASSLVNGWGEQYF.

About this clonotype itself: This sequence may be a read error, since a much larger clone differs from it by one base. J is TRBJ2-4 and V is TRBV6-6; no firm D call. The CDR3 sequence is 12 residues long. The germline CDR1 and CDR2 sequences are MNHNY and SVGAGI (reference sequence). CDR3 coding DNA: TGTGCCAGCAGTGGCGCAGGCAACATTCAGTGCTTC. Translating gives CASSGAGNIQCF.

This clonotype was seen only a few times. The chain joins TRBV29-1 to TRBJ1-1; D unresolved. Germline V lookup: CDR1 SQVTM, CDR2 ANQGSEA. This CDR3 is 12 amino acids long. Trimming stripped 6 bases from V and 0 bases from J, with 8 bases between. CDR3 sequence reads: CSVSRVNTEAFF. In DNA form, the CDR3 reads TGCAGCGTGAGTAGAGTGAACACTGAAGCTTTCTTT. Variable domain in full (rest from reference TRBV29-1 and TRBJ1-1): SAVISQKPSRDICQRGTSLTIQCQVDSQVTMMFWYRQQPGQSLTLIATANQGSEATYESGFVIDKFPISRPNLTFSTLTVSNMSPEDSSIYLCSVSRVNTEAFFGQGTRLTVV.

The chain is built from TRBV4-1 and TRBJ2-1; D is unclear. The DNA end favors TRBJ2-7, so the J call may be wrong. The CDR3 totals 16 residues. From germline, CDR1 is MGHRA and CDR2 YSYEKL. For the CDR3, the DNA is TGCGCCAGCAGCCAAGATCTACTACTCGGGTTGGATGAGCAGTACTTC. Amino acid sequence: CASSQDLLLGLDEQYF.

This clonotype was seen just once. This clone may be a read error of a much larger clone one base away. The chain couples TRBV29-1 to TRBJ2-1; D not certain. Germline lookup yields CDR1 SQVTM and CDR2 ANQGSEA. The ends were cut back, 4 bases at V and 7 bases at J, with 14 bases in the middle. The CDR3 totals 13 residues. The CDR3 DNA reads as TGCAGCGTTGTAGTGACTCGCGGAAATGAGCAGTTCTTC. As protein: CSVVVTRGNEQFF.